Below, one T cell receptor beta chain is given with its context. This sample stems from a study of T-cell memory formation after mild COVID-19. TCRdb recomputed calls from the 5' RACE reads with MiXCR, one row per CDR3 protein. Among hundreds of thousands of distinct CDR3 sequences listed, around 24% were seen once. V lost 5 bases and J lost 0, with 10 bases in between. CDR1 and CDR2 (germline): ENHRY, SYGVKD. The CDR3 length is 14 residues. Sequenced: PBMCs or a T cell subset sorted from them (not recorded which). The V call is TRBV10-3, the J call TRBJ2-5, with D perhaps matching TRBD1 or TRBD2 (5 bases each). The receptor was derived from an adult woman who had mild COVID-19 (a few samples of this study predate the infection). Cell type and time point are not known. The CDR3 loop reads CAISPRGDQETQYF. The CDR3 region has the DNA TGTGCCATCAGTCCCCGAGGGGACCAAGAGACCCAGTACTTC.